The present T cell receptor (beta chain) was sequenced within a study of shared clonotypes between healthy human individuals. Overall study findings and caveats: Rarefaction exposed incomplete sorted-subset sequencing despite large depth.

For this clone: The antigen is undetermined.

This CDR3 is built from 15 residues. Germline V gene lookup returns CDR1 LGHNA and CDR2 YSLEER. Trimming removed 1 base from V and 1 base from J, with 9 bases in between. Assay execution took place at the deep level. Clones were sequenced by immunoSEQ multiplex PCR, and TCRdb holds only the in-frame ones, with some missing. The sample includes approximately 940,000 clones, 70% to 85% seen only once; the top ten take about 1.5%. Sequenced: memory CD4+ T cells sorted from blood. Subset here: CD45RA-negative fraction. The sequence came from a man aged 18 to 30 in good health. V gene TRBV4-3 combines with J gene TRBJ2-3; D remains unclear. DNA of the CDR3: TGCGCCAGCAGCCAAGTCGTTCAGGGCACAGATACGCAGTATTTT. Protein: CASSQVVQGTDTQYF.